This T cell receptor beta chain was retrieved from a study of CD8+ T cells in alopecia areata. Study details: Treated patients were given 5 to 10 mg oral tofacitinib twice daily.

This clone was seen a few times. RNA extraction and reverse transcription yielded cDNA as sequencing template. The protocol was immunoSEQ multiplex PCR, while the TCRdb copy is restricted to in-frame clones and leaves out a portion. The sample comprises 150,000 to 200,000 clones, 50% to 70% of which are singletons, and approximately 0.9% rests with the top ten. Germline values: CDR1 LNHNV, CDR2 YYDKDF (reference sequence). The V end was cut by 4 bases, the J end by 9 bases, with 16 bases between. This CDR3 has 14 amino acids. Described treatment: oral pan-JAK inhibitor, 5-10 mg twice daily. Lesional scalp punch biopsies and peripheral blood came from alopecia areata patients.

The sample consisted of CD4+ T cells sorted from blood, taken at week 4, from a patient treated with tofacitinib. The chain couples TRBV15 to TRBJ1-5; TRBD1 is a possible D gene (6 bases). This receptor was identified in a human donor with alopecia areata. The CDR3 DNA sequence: TGTGCCACCAGCACCGAAGATACAGGGTGGCCCCAGCATTTT. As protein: CATSTEDTGWPQHF.